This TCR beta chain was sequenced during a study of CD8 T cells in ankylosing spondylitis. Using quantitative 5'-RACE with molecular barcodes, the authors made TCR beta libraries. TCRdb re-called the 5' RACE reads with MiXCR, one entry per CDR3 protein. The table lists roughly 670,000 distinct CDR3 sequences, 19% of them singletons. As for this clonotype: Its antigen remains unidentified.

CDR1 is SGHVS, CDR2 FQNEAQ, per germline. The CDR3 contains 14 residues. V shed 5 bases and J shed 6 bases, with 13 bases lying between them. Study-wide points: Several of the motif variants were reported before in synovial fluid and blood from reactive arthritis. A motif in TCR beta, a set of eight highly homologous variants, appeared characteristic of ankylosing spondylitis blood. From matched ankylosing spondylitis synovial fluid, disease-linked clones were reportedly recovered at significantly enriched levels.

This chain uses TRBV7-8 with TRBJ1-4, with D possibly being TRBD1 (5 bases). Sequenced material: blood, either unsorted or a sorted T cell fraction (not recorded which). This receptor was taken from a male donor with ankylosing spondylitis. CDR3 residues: CASSIRETHEKLFF. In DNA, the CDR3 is TGTGCCAGCAGCATCAGGGAAACGCATGAAAAACTGTTTTTT. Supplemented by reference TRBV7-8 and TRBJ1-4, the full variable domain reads GAGVSQSPRYKVAKRGQDVALRCDPISGHVSLFWYQQALGQGPEFLTYFQNEAQLDKSGLPSDRFFAERPEGSVSTLKIQRTQQEDSAVYLCASSIRETHEKLFFGSGTQLSVL.